The rows below give T cell receptor beta chains drawn from one sample of a study of shared clonotypes between healthy human individuals. Sequencing was performed with immunoSEQ multiplex PCR; in TCRdb, only in-frame clones are kept and a portion is missing. The sample includes some 1.1 million clones, 70% to 85% of them seen just once. The sequenced material came from memory CD4+ T cells from PBMCs. Every receptor here comes from a young man in good health. Some clones in this sample may be carry-over from other donors' samples. Each CDR3 is given with its conserved first and last residue. D genes are given only for firm matches. The size of a clone is reported for some rows only, either as once, few or many, or as a class for expanded clones.

v_gene	abundance	d_gene	j_gene	len	CDR3aa	CDR3nt
TRBV27	-	-	TRBJ2-2	17	CASIKAQRALNTGELFF	TGTGCCAGCATCAAGGCCCAGCGGGCCCTTAACACCGGGGAGCTGTTTTTT
TRBV6-1	-	-	TRBJ1-4	13	CASRQGSWEKLFF	TGTGCCAGCAGGCAGGGGTCGTGGGAAAAACTGTTTTTT
TRBV30	-	-	TRBJ2-3	14	CAWSVGGGADTQYF	TGTGCCTGGAGTGTTGGCGGAGGGGCAGATACGCAGTATTTT
TRBV6-1	-	TRBD2	TRBJ2-1	16	CASSEIGTRVDNEQFF	TGTGCCAGCAGTGAAATCGGGACTAGAGTCGACAATGAGCAGTTCTTC
TRBV9	-	TRBD1	TRBJ2-3	16	CASSVEGAARTDTQYF	TGTGCCAGCAGCGTAGAGGGGGCAGCCCGCACAGATACGCAGTATTTT
TRBV5-1	-	-	TRBJ2-2	14	CASSETGNTGELFF	TGCGCCAGCAGTGAGACAGGGAACACCGGGGAGCTGTTTTTT
TRBV28	-	-	TRBJ2-3	15	CASSSARDHTDTQYF	TGTGCCAGCAGTTCCGCCCGTGACCACACAGATACGCAGTATTTT
TRBV6-1	-	-	TRBJ2-7	13	CASIGARNYEQYF	TGTGCCAGCATCGGGGCGAGAAACTACGAGCAGTACTTC
TRBV6-1	many	TRBD1	TRBJ1-6	13	CASRGQADSPLHF	TGTGCCAGCAGGGGACAGGCTGATTCACCCCTCCACTTT
TRBV11-1	once	-	TRBJ1-1	16	CASSLYREHLNTEAFF	TGTGCCAGCAGCTTATACAGGGAACACCTGAACACTGAAGCTTTCTTT
TRBV6-6	-	TRBD1	TRBJ1-5	15	CASSYSGQRNQPQHF	TGTGCCAGCAGTTACTCGGGACAGCGTAATCAGCCCCAGCATTTT